A single sample gave rise to the 4 T cell receptor beta chains below, sequenced in a study of tumor-infiltrating lymphocytes in primary liver carcinoma. Co-extraction of RNA and DNA was performed on roughly 20-31 mg of unsorted bulk tissue. The researchers produced TCR beta cDNA from 450 to 600 ng total RNA with a constant-region primer. Investigators got TCR beta libraries out of three nested multiplex PCR rounds, done with slightly modified ARM-PCR. A C-beta reverse primer was combined with TRBV1-TRBV30 forward primers in the first two PCR rounds, and each round had approximately 9 cycles. In TCRdb, the multiplex PCR reads were re-called with MiXCR into one record per CDR3 protein. This table has more than 95,000 distinct CDR3 sequences, 60% to 75% appearing once. Sequencing was performed on liver tumor tissue from sampling region 3. Subset specified: tumor region T3, left-lateral pole. The receptors derive from a woman in her sixties or seventies with primary liver carcinoma and hepatitis B virus infection.

In its sample, this clonotype was seen a few times. Possible read error: a much larger clone is one base away. CDR3 in amino acids: CASSPRLAGNTEELFF. The CDR3, as DNA: TGTGCCAGCAGTCCCCGACTAGCGGGGAACACCGAGGAGCTGTTTTTT. The rearrangement joins TRBV6-2 or TRBV6-3 to TRBJ2-2; 11 positions agree with TRBD2. This CDR3 is 16 amino acids long. Looked up from germline, CDR1 is MNHEY and CDR2 is SVGEGT.

The rearrangement uses TRBV14 and TRBJ2-2, with D tentatively TRBD1 (6 bases). The ends were cut back, 0 bases at V and 4 bases at J, with 27 bases in the middle. Germline V gene data show CDR1 as SGHDN and CDR2 as FVKESK. The CDR3 sequence is 21 residues long. The CDR3 protein is CASSQDTPHEFRYRVTGELFF. The CDR3 coding sequence is TGTGCCAGCAGCCAAGATACACCACACGAATTCCGGTACAGGGTCACCGGGGAGCTGTTTTTT.

On this clonotype itself: Mismatch with germline at one junction end may stem from a read error. The chain joins TRBV6-6 to TRBJ1-1; unclear D gene. CDR3 length: 17 residues. Per germline, CDR1 MNHNY and CDR2 SVGAGI (reference sequence). CDR3 sequence: CASRITELVGRDTEAFF. For the CDR3, the DNA is TGTGCTAGCAGAATTACAGAGCTCGTAGGTAGGGACACTGAAGCTTTCTTT.

Points on this clonotype: Since no conserved phenylalanine or tryptophan closes the CDR3, a read error is the likely cause. It is unclear where the CDR3 begins or ends on the DNA, so no DNA is shown, and the CDR3 is as TCRdb lists it. This chain connects TRBV11-2 to TRBJ2-1. Per the germline V gene, CDR1 is SGHAT and CDR2 is FQNNGV. The length of the CDR3 is 15 amino acids, counting both ends. CDR3 sequence reads: CASSLAPSSYNERFS.